This T cell receptor (beta chain) came from a study of shared clonotypes between healthy human individuals (TCRdb year 2020). Looking at the study overall: Three men and two women, aged 18 to 49 years, made up the cohort. Per donor, leukapheresis produced somewhere between about 0.9 and 10 billion PBMCs. To estimate repertoire size and how much clonotypes are shared between individuals, the study performed deep sequencing of blood TCR repertoires from about 5 healthy adults. To increase sequencing depth and limit assay-specific biases, TCR repertoire library preparation and sequencing were carried out by different laboratories using diverse techniques.

The donors were healthy, HIV-negative adults with no recently reported acute infections or vaccinations. Every donor was a Caucasian adult residing in Nashville, Tennessee, USA. For unsorted samples, tens of millions of PBMCs were counted, and genomic DNA was extracted using the QIAamp DNA Blood Mini kit. Blood was obtained by leukapheresis, after which PBMCs were separated by Ficoll-Histopaque density gradient centrifugation and cryopreserved in liquid nitrogen vapor phase. Notes on this clone: There is no known antigen for this receptor. The sample holds no much larger clone one base away, and base qualities are not on file.

Using the deep immunoSEQ assay, TCR CDR3 regions were amplified from genomic DNA by multiplex PCR. For each cell subset, the extracted genomic DNA was distributed evenly across all wells of several immunoSEQ 96-well plates, and each plate served as one replicate. For unsorted PBMC, each replicate PCR was loaded with about 300 ng genomic DNA, equivalent to about 30,000 T cell genomes. Ten immunoSEQ deep assay plates were used to sequence unsorted PBMC genomic DNA. The purified libraries were quantified using a Qubit 3.0 fluorometer, sized with a Bioanalyzer 2100, and then quantified again using the KAPA Library Quantification kit. Every immunoSEQ 96-well plate was sequenced on a dedicated single-read 150-cycle Illumina NextSeq 550 flow cell. The authors' pipeline ran thus. The immunoSEQ output contained only junctional sequences without quality scores, so filtering could not match that applied to full-length reads. To assign V/J genes and CDR3, sequences were annotated using PyIR, a Python wrapper for IgBLAST v1.9, with IMGT germline references. Reads were filtered out if the reads had weak V/J assignments (E-value above 1e-6), no CDR3, stop codons, out-of-frame junctions, or ambiguous translated residues. V3J clonotypes were defined by identical inferred V gene, J gene, and CDR3 amino acid sequence. Percentage overlap between repertoires was computed as shared unique clonotypes divided by the size of the smaller repertoire. Repertoire richness was assessed with RTK rarefaction, the Chao1 estimator, and Recon v2.1 estimates of unobserved clonotypes. The source is immuneACCESS, and TCRdb retained only in-frame sequences with V and J called. Part of the clones is not carried over; for the studies checked, unresolved V genes explain less than half of this, and the remainder is unexplained. V and J calls and clone size come straight from that table; D and trimming were deduced from the DNA. The sample yields 90,000 to 100,000 clones; around 43% were counted once. Roughly 16% of the sample is in the top ten clones.

Summary of the overall study and its limitations: Pairwise subsampling indicated that sequencing depth was expected to affect the degree of clonotype sharing among donors. Only blood was sampled, and tissue TCR repertoires likely differ from those in blood. The small number of donors limited the genetic and exposure-history diversity represented.

The origin of this receptor is a woman aged 40-49 years in good health. Some clones in this sample may be carry-over from other donors' samples. Material: PBMCs.

The nucleotide sequence is given as TGTGCCTGGATTGGGATACAGGGCGGTAATTCACCCCTCCACTTT. This translates into CAWIGIQGGNSPLHF. The receptor chain draws on TRBV30 and TRBJ1-6; a tentative D call is TRBD1 (6 bases match). Via the germline V gene (reference sequence), CDR1 is GTSNPN and CDR2 SVGIG. Trimming takes 4 bases from V and 6 bases from J, and the germline ends sit 16 bases apart. From the cysteine up to the phenylalanine, the CDR3 has a length of 15 residues. Kept here is only the CDR3 DNA, which spans 45 bases and is read in frame from base 1.